The 23 T cell receptor beta chains reported below all come from one sample, sequenced in a study of cytomegalovirus exposure and HLA in healthy donors. The table came from immunoSEQ multiplex PCR; TCRdb's copy has only in-frame clones and leaves some out. In the table there are a few hundred thousand clones, roughly 90% of which are singletons. The source material was PBMCs. The receptors here all came from a woman aged 18-30 years in good health and CMV-seronegative.

The chain employs TRBV4-1 and TRBJ2-5; D possibly corresponds to TRBD2 (7 bases). The CDR3 contains 16 residues. The germline CDR1 and CDR2 sequences are MGHRA and YSYEKL. The germline V and J ends were trimmed by 4 bases and 4 bases, with 19 bases remaining between them. CDR3 amino acids: CASSRRGAGVGETQYF. In DNA form, the CDR3 reads TGCGCCAGCAGCCGACGGGGGGCGGGAGTAGGAGAGACCCAGTACTTC.

The chain joins TRBV7-4 to TRBJ2-7; D is possibly TRBD1 (5 bases). V dropped 1 base and J dropped 5 bases, with 9 bases sitting between them. The CDR3 covers 13 residues. CDR1 and CDR2 from the germline V gene are SGHVT and SQSDAQ. Here the CDR3 DNA reads TGTGCCAGCAGCTTAGAAGGGGTCCACGAGCAGTACTTC. Its translation is CASSLEGVHEQYF.

The CDR3 is CASSVDGFGGELFF. The CDR3 nucleotides read TGTGCCAGCAGTGTCGACGGGTTCGGCGGGGAGCTGTTTTTT. The chain employs TRBV2 and TRBJ2-2; no firm D call. The CDR3 loop spans 14 amino acids. The ends were cut back, 4 bases at V and 7 bases at J, with 13 bases in the middle. CDR1 and CDR2 (germline): SNHLY, FYNNEI.

This rearrangement joins TRBV5-6 to TRBJ2-7; D unclear. Trimming stripped 2 bases from V and 7 bases from J, with 13 bases between. The CDR3 loop spans 13 amino acids. Germline-derived CDR1 and CDR2 are SGHDT and YYEEEE. The CDR3 bases are TGTGCCAGCAGCTTACTTATCCTACGGGAGCAGTACTTC. Its translation: CASSLLILREQYF.

The chain recombines TRBV5-1 with TRBJ1-2; perhaps TRBD1 as D (5 bases). The CDR3 extends over 14 amino acids. Germline CDR1 and CDR2: SGHRS and YFSETQ. V was pared by 4 bases and J by 4 bases, with 14 bases between. The CDR3 is CASSPRGDGYGYTF. CDR3 nucleotide sequence: TGCGCCAGCAGCCCCCGGGGGGACGGCTATGGCTACACCTTC.

The chain employs TRBV10-3 and TRBJ1-5, with a tentative D call TRBD1 (5 bases). Trimming took 0 bases from V and 0 from J, leaving 9 bases between them. In germline, CDR1 is ENHRY, CDR2 SYGVKD. This CDR3 has 16 amino acids. The CDR3 here is CAISESKGPSNQPQHF. CDR3 nucleotides: TGTGCCATCAGTGAGTCGAAGGGGCCTAGCAATCAGCCCCAGCATTTT.

The chain recombines TRBV30 with TRBJ1-4; no firm D call. The germline V gene has CDR1 GTSNPN and CDR2 SVGIG (reference sequence). V was cut by 1 base and J by 5 bases, with 8 bases left in between. The CDR3 is made up of 13 amino acids. CDR3 amino acids: CAWSALRNEKLFF. The CDR3, as DNA: TGTGCCTGGAGTGCCCTCCGGAATGAAAAACTGTTTTTT.

The chain uses TRBV5-1 and TRBJ2-7; 10 nucleotides agree with TRBD1. Per the germline V gene, CDR1 is SGHRS and CDR2 is YFSETQ. Unmatched junction bases numbered 5, after V lost 3 bases and J lost 5 bases. The CDR3 totals 14 residues. In DNA, the CDR3 is TGCGCCAGCAGCTCCCGGGACAGGGGCCACGAGCAGTACTTC. It translates to CASSSRDRGHEQYF.

The chain employs TRBV19 and TRBJ2-1, with a possible D match to TRBD2 (6 bases). CDR1 is LNHDA and CDR2 is SQIVND in the germline V gene (reference sequence). The CDR3 has 17 amino acids. V was shortened by 3 bases and J by 2 bases, with 17 bases between the two germline ends. The CDR3 nucleotides read TGTGCCAGTAGTATCATTGATGGGCGGGGCCCCTACAATGAGCAGTTCTTC. It specifies CASSIIDGRGPYNEQFF.

The V gene is TRBV4-1, the J gene TRBJ1-2, with D possibly being TRBD1 (5 bases). The germline V and J ends were trimmed by 1 base and 2 bases, with 11 bases remaining between them. The CDR3 loop spans 15 amino acids. CDR1 and CDR2 from the germline V gene are MGHRA and YSYEKL. The CDR3 spells CASSQGGVGNYGYTF. CDR3 nucleotides: TGCGCCAGCAGCCAAGGGGGCGTTGGGAACTATGGCTACACCTTC.

The chain couples TRBV28 to TRBJ1-1; 7 nucleotides align to TRBD1. CDR3 length: 15 residues. CDR1 is MDHEN, CDR2 SYDVKM, per germline. J lost 1 base, V lost 10 bases, and 12 bases had no gene match. CDR3 sequence reads: CATAPTGPSNTEAFF. The CDR3 nucleotides read TGTGCCACAGCCCCGACAGGGCCGTCGAACACTGAAGCTTTCTTT.

The V call is TRBV25-1, the J call TRBJ1-1; 12 nucleotides match TRBD1. J was trimmed by 7 bases and V by 7 bases; bases with no gene match: 16. The germline CDR1 and CDR2 sequences are MGHDK and SYGVNS. CDR3 length equals 17 residues. The CDR3 DNA reads TGTGCCAGCACCCCCCCCAGCTGGGACAGGGGGCTCAGTGAAGCTTTCTTT. Encoded protein: CASTPPSWDRGLSEAFF. Together with reference TRBV25-1 and TRBJ1-1, the CDR3 gives the full variable domain: EADIYQTPRYLVIGTGKKITLECSQTMGHDKMYWYQQDPGMELHLIHYSYGVNSTEKGDLSSESTVSRIRTEHFPLTLESARPSHTSQYLCASTPPSWDRGLSEAFFGQGTRLTVV.

The rearrangement joins TRBV2 to TRBJ2-7; 7 nucleotides agree with TRBD1. The V segment lost 3 bases and the J segment 7 bases; nucleotides outside the gene matches: 9. From germline, CDR1 is SNHLY and CDR2 FYNNEI. The CDR3 runs 14 residues. This CDR3 is CASSDGPGGTEQYF. The CDR3 region has the DNA TGTGCCAGCAGTGACGGTCCAGGGGGTACGGAGCAGTACTTC.

The chain links TRBV27 to TRBJ2-2, with D maybe TRBD1 (6 bases). The CDR3 has 16 amino acids. Germline V gene sequence: CDR1 MNHEY, CDR2 SMNVEV (reference sequence). Trimming left V 5 bases short and J 5 bases short, with 18 bases between. The CDR3 DNA follows: TGTGCCAGCAGTCCGACAGGTATCACAAAAACCGGGGAGCTGTTTTTT. As protein: CASSPTGITKTGELFF.

This chain uses TRBV18 with TRBJ2-5, with 8 nucleotides matching TRBD1. V trimming: 2 bases; J trimming: 5 bases; junction bases outside the gene matches: 4. The CDR3 is 14 residues long. CDR1 is KGHSH and CDR2 is LQKENI in the germline V gene. CDR3: CASSPTRQGETQYF. The DNA of the CDR3 is TGTGCCAGCTCACCAACACGACAGGGGGAGACCCAGTACTTC.

This clone was seen many times. The chain links TRBV9 to TRBJ2-2; 7 bases are shared with TRBD2. V shed 4 bases and J 3 bases; nucleotides not matched to a gene: 15. Germline loops: CDR1 SGDLS, CDR2 YYNGEE. The CDR3 sequence is 18 residues long. The CDR3 DNA reads TGTGCCAGCAGCATCGGTTATGGGGGAGGGCCTGACACCGGGGAGCTGTTTTTT. Translation gives CASSIGYGGGPDTGELFF.

This chain links TRBV5-1 with TRBJ2-3, with 9 bases fitting TRBD1. The V and J ends lost 5 bases and 6 bases, in that order; junction bases with no gene match: 10. From germline, CDR1 is SGHRS and CDR2 YFSETQ. The CDR3 runs 15 residues. The CDR3 coding sequence is TGCGCCAGCAGTGCAGGACAGGGGAATTCGGATACGCAGTATTTT. This gives the protein CASSAGQGNSDTQYF. Using reference TRBV5-1 and TRBJ2-3 for the parts outside the CDR3, the full variable domain is KAGVTQTPRYLIKTRGQQVTLSCSPISGHRSVSWYQQTPGQGLQFLFEYFSETQRNKGNFPGRFSGRQFSNSRSEMNVSTLELGDSALYLCASSAGQGNSDTQYFGPGTRLTVL.

The CDR3 reads CASSYLVSQGYEQYF. DNA for the CDR3: TGTGCCAGCAGCTACTTAGTTTCACAGGGCTACGAGCAGTACTTC. The chain links TRBV7-2 to TRBJ2-7, with TRBD1 as a possible D gene (6 bases). The CDR3 has 15 amino acids. The ends were cut back, 4 bases at V and 3 bases at J, with 16 bases in the middle. The germline V gene has CDR1 SGHTA and CDR2 FQGNSA.

The V and J genes are TRBV6-5 and TRBJ2-7; 7 bases are shared with TRBD2. The CDR3 length is 14 residues. CDR1 and CDR2 from the germline V gene are MNHEY and SVGAGI. The V segment lost 6 bases and the J segment 2 bases; nucleotides outside the gene matches: 7. The CDR3 DNA sequence: TGTGCCAGCAGCAACGCCGCGGGAGCCTACGAGCAGTACTTC. Its translation: CASSNAAGAYEQYF.

V usage is TRBV19 and J usage is TRBJ1-5, with TRBD1 identical over 8 bases. Germline CDR1 and CDR2: LNHDA and SQIVND (reference sequence). The CDR3 runs to 15 residues. V dropped 5 bases and J dropped 6; count of bases not matched to a gene: 9. The DNA for the CDR3 is TGTGCCAGTAGTTCAGGACAGGGTCGAGCTCAGCCCCAGCATTTT. The encoded protein is CASSSGQGRAQPQHF.

The J gene is TRBJ2-5, the V gene TRBV7-7; TRBD1 agrees at 10 bases. CDR3 length: 15 amino acids. The junction had 8 bases not matched to a gene; V was cut back by 5 bases and J by 5 bases. The germline gives CDR1 SSHAT, CDR2 FNYEAQ (reference sequence). The DNA for the CDR3 is TGTGCCAGCAGCCAGGACAGGGGGGCGGGGGAGACCCAGTACTTC. It specifies CASSQDRGAGETQYF.

This rearrangement joins TRBV9 to TRBJ1-6, with 8 bases matching TRBD1. V trimming: 4 bases; J trimming: 7 bases; junction bases outside the gene matches: 7. Per germline, CDR1 SGDLS and CDR2 YYNGEE. The CDR3 is 15 residues long. For the CDR3, the DNA is TGTGCCAGCAGCCCAGGGGACAGGCTGAATTCACCCCTCCACTTT. It specifies CASSPGDRLNSPLHF. The whole variable domain, remainder taken from reference TRBV9 and TRBJ1-6, is DSGVTQTPKHLITATGQRVTLRCSPRSGDLSVYWYQQSLDQGLQFLIQYYNGEERAKGNILERFSAQQFPDLHSELNLSSLELGDSALYFCASSPGDRLNSPLHFGNGTRLTVT.

The V and J genes are TRBV15 and TRBJ2-7, with 7 bases identical to TRBD1. Germline trimming cut 1 base from V and 1 base from J; bases unmatched to any gene: 4. The CDR3 extends over 15 amino acids. In germline, CDR1 is LNHNV, CDR2 YYDKDF (reference sequence). This chain's CDR3 is CATSRAGTASYEQYF. CDR3 nucleotides: TGTGCCACCAGCAGAGCAGGGACAGCATCCTACGAGCAGTACTTC.